These 19 T cell receptor beta chains share one sample of origin, sequenced in a study of blood T cell repertoires in COVID-19. Produced via immunoSEQ multiplex PCR; TCRdb's table is partial and in-frame only. Altogether fewer than 450,000 clones are present, roughly 84% being singletons, with the ten largest covering 0.9% to 1.2%. The source material was PBMCs or T cells enriched from blood (not recorded which). Receptors were obtained from a woman in her 30s who had recovered from COVID-19.

The CDR3 nucleotides are TGTGCCAGCAGTTACACAGGGTCCACGGGTGTAGGCGAGCAGTACTTC. This translates into CASSYTGSTGVGEQYF. This sequence joins TRBV27 and TRBJ2-7; maybe TRBD1 (6 bases). Germline CDR1 is MNHEY and CDR2 is SMNVEV (reference sequence). Trimming left V 4 bases short and J 6 bases short, with 22 bases between. The CDR3 covers 16 residues.

The gene calls are TRBV30 and TRBJ1-2; 7 nucleotides line up with TRBD1. The CDR3 extends over 12 amino acids. Trimming took 5 bases from V and 2 from J; bases not matched to a gene: 2. Germline CDR1 and CDR2: GTSNPN and SVGIG (reference sequence). The CDR3 sequence is CAWQTGNYGYTF. The DNA of the CDR3 is TGTGCCTGGCAGACAGGGAACTATGGCTACACCTTC.

The J gene is TRBJ2-5, the V gene TRBV11-2, with TRBD2 matching 8 bases. J was trimmed by 0 bases and V by 5 bases; bases with no gene match: 5. The CDR3 totals 15 residues. The germline V gene encodes CDR1 SGHAT and CDR2 FQNNGV. The CDR3 sequence is CASSRGGSHQETQYF. CDR3 in DNA: TGTGCCAGCAGCCGGGGGGGCAGCCACCAAGAGACCCAGTACTTC.

The V gene is TRBV7-2, the J gene TRBJ2-3; 14 bases line up with TRBD2. The CDR3 extends over 16 amino acids. Germline V gene lookup returns CDR1 SGHTA and CDR2 FQGNSA. Unmatched junction bases numbered 8, after V lost 5 bases and J lost 7 bases. The chain's CDR3 is CASSRGLAGGGYTQYF. Here the CDR3 DNA reads TGTGCCAGCAGCCGTGGACTAGCGGGGGGAGGATATACGCAGTATTTT.

CDR3 sequence reads: CSGGTGEGRTEAFF. The CDR3 bases are TGCAGCGGGGGGACAGGGGAAGGACGCACTGAAGCTTTCTTT. The chain employs TRBV29-1 and TRBJ1-1, with 10 bases fitting TRBD1. The CDR3 length is 14 residues. Germline trimming cut 7 bases from V and 4 bases from J; bases unmatched to any gene: 9. From germline, CDR1 is SQVTM and CDR2 ANQGSEA.

This clone was seen a few times. The chain combines TRBV6-1 with TRBJ1-2; D ambiguous. The germline CDR1 and CDR2 sequences are MNHNS and SASEGT. This CDR3 region has 13 residues. The V gene lost 1 base and the J gene lost 4 bases, with 7 bases spanning the gap. CDR3 coding DNA: TGTGCCAGCAGTGAAGGATACAGCTATGGCTACACCTTC. It yields the protein CASSEGYSYGYTF.

The V gene is TRBV4-3, the J gene TRBJ1-4; D is unclear. The germline V and J ends were trimmed by 1 base and 8 bases, with 14 bases remaining between them. There are 15 residues in the CDR3. CDR1 and CDR2 (germline): LGHNA, YSLEER. The CDR3 DNA reads as TGCGCCAGCAGCCAAGGGGGAGGGTATCGGGAAAAACTGTTTTTT. Amino acids: CASSQGGGYREKLFF.

The CDR3 DNA reads as TGTGCCAGCAGTCTGGCTAGCGGGGGCACAGATACGCAGTATTTT. Its protein is CASSLASGGTDTQYF. The V gene is TRBV2, the J gene TRBJ2-3, with TRBD2 identical over 9 bases. V lost 5 bases to trimming and J lost 1 base; unmatched junction nucleotides: 4. The CDR3 covers 15 residues. CDR1 and CDR2 (germline): SNHLY, FYNNEI. Full variable domain (rest looked up from reference TRBV2 and TRBJ2-3): EPEVTQTPSHQVTQMGQEVILRCVPISNHLYFYWYRQILGQKVEFLVSFYNNEISEKSEIFDDQFSVERPDGSNFTLKIRSTKLEDSAMYFCASSLASGGTDTQYFGPGTRLTVL.

V is TRBV19 and J is TRBJ1-5; TRBD1 matches at 7 bases. The CDR3 consists of 15 residues. Germline values: CDR1 LNHDA, CDR2 SQIVND (reference sequence). The V segment lost 6 bases and the J segment 3 bases; nucleotides outside the gene matches: 8. DNA of the CDR3: TGTGCCAGTAGGGCTGACAGGGACCCCAATCAGCCCCAGCATTTT. Translation: CASRADRDPNQPQHF.

This clone has a handful of counts. V usage is TRBV28 and J usage is TRBJ1-2; 8 nucleotides match TRBD1. Trimming took 1 base from V and 4 from J; bases not matched to a gene: 11. The germline CDR1 and CDR2 sequences are MDHEN and SYDVKM. CDR3 length: 17 residues. In DNA, the CDR3 is TGTGCCAGCAGTTTATCAGGGACAGGAGCCATCACCTATGGCTACACCTTC. Its protein is CASSLSGTGAITYGYTF.

V gene TRBV3-1 (or the pseudogene TRBV3-2) combines with J gene TRBJ2-3, with 7 bases identical to TRBD2. The CDR3 loop spans 17 amino acids. Germline V gives CDR1 LGHDT, CDR2 YNNKEL (reference sequence). V lost 3 bases, J lost 0 bases, and 9 bases stayed unmatched. The CDR3 DNA follows: TGTGCCAGCAGCCATGGGGTTGGGGGGGAGAGCACAGATACGCAGTATTTT. Its translation: CASSHGVGGESTDTQYF.

CDR3 sequence reads: CASSSRRAGATNEKLFF. The CDR3, as DNA: TGTGCCAGTAGTTCGCGCAGGGCGGGAGCAACTAATGAAAAACTGTTTTTT. The chain employs TRBV19 and TRBJ1-4, with D possibly being TRBD1 (5 bases). The germline V gene encodes CDR1 LNHDA and CDR2 SQIVND (reference sequence). V was clipped by 5 bases and J by 0 bases, with 16 bases between them. The CDR3 contains 17 residues.

V is TRBV5-1 and J is TRBJ2-2; perhaps TRBD1 as D (6 bases). Germline loops: CDR1 SGHRS, CDR2 YFSETQ. The CDR3 extends over 18 amino acids. Trimming stripped 3 bases from V and 4 bases from J, with 22 bases between. CDR3 in DNA: TGCGCCAGCAGCTCCCCCCCCGGGACAAGGGGGAGCACCGGGGAGCTGTTTTTT. This codes for CASSSPPGTRGSTGELFF.

The V and J genes are TRBV7-2 and TRBJ2-2; a possible D gene is TRBD1 (6 bases). Trimming removed 4 bases at V and 7 bases at J, with 13 bases between. In germline, CDR1 is SGHTA, CDR2 FQGNSA. The CDR3 runs to 14 residues. CDR3 amino acids: CASSSLRDIGELFF. The CDR3 DNA follows: TGTGCCAGCAGCTCTTTAAGGGACATCGGGGAGCTGTTTTTT.

The rearrangement links TRBV3-1 (or the pseudogene TRBV3-2) to TRBJ1-2, with 10 nucleotides matching TRBD1. V gave up 5 bases and J gave up 8 bases; unmatched junction bases: 11. Germline values: CDR1 LGHDT, CDR2 YNNKEL (reference sequence). The CDR3 is 15 amino acids. CDR3 in amino acids: CASSLRTGGTGGYTF. In nucleotides, the CDR3 is TGTGCCAGCAGCTTACGGACAGGGGGAACGGGCGGCTACACCTTC.

The rearrangement links TRBV11-2 to TRBJ2-3; tentatively, D is TRBD2 (6 bases). The V gene's germline CDR1 is SGHAT and CDR2 FQNNGV. The V gene lost 7 bases and the J gene lost 3 bases, with 20 bases spanning the gap. The CDR3 extends over 16 amino acids. In DNA form, the CDR3 reads TGTGCCAGCATCAATGAACCGGGACTCGTAACAGATACGCAGTATTTT. This encodes CASINEPGLVTDTQYF.

The gene calls are TRBV4-3 and TRBJ1-2; 11 bases are a match to TRBD1. This CDR3 has 16 residues. The V and J ends lost 1 base and 3 bases, in that order; junction bases with no gene match: 4. Germline lookup yields CDR1 LGHNA and CDR2 YSLEER. The CDR3 loop reads CASSQGTGGADYGYTF. CDR3 nucleotide sequence: TGCGCCAGCAGCCAAGGGACAGGGGGCGCCGACTATGGCTACACCTTC.

J is TRBJ2-7 and V is TRBV27, with TRBD1 matching 9 bases. There are 12 residues in the CDR3. V lost 6 bases, J lost 3 bases, and 0 bases stayed unmatched. Germline loops: CDR1 MNHEY, CDR2 SMNVEV (reference sequence). Here the CDR3 DNA reads TGTGCCAGCAGGGGACAGGGCTACGAGCAGTACTTC. It codes for CASRGQGYEQYF.

This chain links TRBV2 with TRBJ1-5, with 10 nucleotides matching TRBD1. With V trimmed by 2 bases and J by 6 bases, 7 bases remained unmatched. Per the germline V gene, CDR1 is SNHLY and CDR2 is FYNNEI. The CDR3 is 16 residues long. The DNA for the CDR3 is TGTGCCAGCAGTGAACAGGGGACAGGGGTGGGTCAGCCCCAGCATTTT. Residues: CASSEQGTGVGQPQHF.